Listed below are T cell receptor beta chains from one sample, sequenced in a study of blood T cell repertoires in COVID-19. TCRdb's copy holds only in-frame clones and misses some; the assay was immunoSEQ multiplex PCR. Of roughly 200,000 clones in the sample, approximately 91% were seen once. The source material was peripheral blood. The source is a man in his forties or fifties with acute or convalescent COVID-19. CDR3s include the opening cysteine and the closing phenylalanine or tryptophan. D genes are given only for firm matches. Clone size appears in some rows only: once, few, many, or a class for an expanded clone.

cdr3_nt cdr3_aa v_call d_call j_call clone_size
TGTGCCAGCAGTCCCAGGAGGGACAGGACGTGGGCTTTCTTT CASSPRRDRTWAFF TRBV6-5 TRBD1 TRBJ1-1 NA
TGTGCCAGCAGCGTCAGGGGTTCCACTGAAGCTTTCTTT CASSVRGSTEAFF TRBV5-4 NA TRBJ1-1 NA
TGTGCCAGCTCACCAGAGAGTGGTGGAAACACCATATATTTT CASSPESGGNTIYF TRBV18 NA TRBJ1-3 NA
TGTGCCGTGGCGGACAGAGACCCGGCCGAGGCTTTCTTT CAVADRDPAEAFF TRBV7-9 NA TRBJ1-1 few
TGTGCCAGCAGCTTATCAGGGTATAATTCACCCCTCCACTTT CASSLSGYNSPLHF TRBV7-9 NA TRBJ1-6 NA
TGTGCCAGCAGCCAGATCGGACTGTCCTACGAGCAGTACTTC CASSQIGLSYEQYF TRBV3-1/TRBV3-2 NA TRBJ2-7 NA
TGTGCCAGCAGTCTCCTCCTCCAAGAGACCCAGTACTTC CASSLLLQETQYF TRBV2 NA TRBJ2-5 NA
TGTGCCAGCAGCTTAGGACAGGGCAGCGGGGAGCTGTTTTTT CASSLGQGSGELFF TRBV11-2 TRBD1 TRBJ2-2 NA
TGCGCCAGCCACCCTGCGTCACCCCTCCACTTT CASHPASPLHF TRBV4-1 NA TRBJ1-6 few
TGTGCCAGCAGCGGCCCGGGACTAGGGGAGTGGGATACGCAGTATTTT CASSGPGLGEWDTQYF TRBV5-4 TRBD2 TRBJ2-3 NA
TGTGCCAGCAGCCCGGGACTAGCGGTGAGCTACGAGCAGTACTTC CASSPGLAVSYEQYF TRBV3-1/TRBV3-2 TRBD2 TRBJ2-7 NA
TGTGCCTGGAGTCGCGACGGGACTATTAATTCACCCCTCCACTTT CAWSRDGTINSPLHF TRBV30 NA TRBJ1-6 NA
TGTGCCAGCAGTTTTCTTGAGGACAGTGAAGCTTTCTTT CASSFLEDSEAFF TRBV12-3/TRBV12-4 NA TRBJ1-1 NA
TGTGCCAGCAGGTCGACAGGGGGTAATGGCTACACCTTC CASRSTGGNGYTF TRBV12-3/TRBV12-4 TRBD1 TRBJ1-2 NA
TGTGCCAGCAGCCGAGAGGGAGGAGAGACCCAGTACTTC CASSREGGETQYF TRBV11-3 NA TRBJ2-5 NA